This T cell receptor (beta chain) comes out of a study of cytomegalovirus exposure and HLA in healthy donors. Study overall: It was reported in a later analysis that the approximately 110 validation repertoires used the same platform as the 550 to 850 first-cohort repertoires.

Trimming stripped 3 bases from V and 7 bases from J, with 14 bases between. The CDR3 sequence is 13 residues long. Germline V CDR1 and CDR2: SGHRS, YFSETQ. Profiled with immunoSEQ multiplex PCR; TCRdb holds only in-frame clones, not every one. Of about 180,000 clones detected, about 85% appear once; the ten largest clones hold about a sixth. With respect to this clone: Its target is not known.

Study-wide results and caveats: Some TCR beta chains (more than 150 of them) were listed as cytomegalovirus-associated. Three CMV-associated chains were confirmed in vitro to be specific for CMV antigens. As was reported, the classifier diagnosed cytomegalovirus status with high specificity and sensitivity.

Sequences were obtained from PBMCs. This clonotype originated in a man aged 18 to 35 in good health and CMV-seropositive. The gene calls are TRBV5-1 and TRBJ2-7; D not certain. This CDR3 is CASSYGPSEEQYF. The CDR3 coding sequence is TGCGCCAGCAGCTACGGCCCTTCGGAGGAGCAGTACTTC.